Presented here are 17 T cell receptor beta chains from one specimen sequenced in a study of T cells in Graves' hyperthyroidism and ophthalmopathy. RNA transcripts provided the source from which TCR beta CDR3 regions were amplified. HTBI primers were the set used in a first-round RT-PCR of the TCR CDR3. TCRdb reprocessed the multiplex PCR reads via MiXCR and lists one record per CDR3 protein. The sample includes hundreds of thousands of distinct CDR3 sequences, around 19% of them seen just once. The material sequenced was blood. The receptors originated from a woman between 45 and 60 years old with Graves' hyperthyroidism that later progressed to Graves' ophthalmopathy.

The chain employs TRBV5-1 and TRBJ1-6, with TRBD1 identical over 10 bases. The CDR3 length is 21 residues. The V segment lost 3 bases and the J segment 1 base; nucleotides outside the gene matches: 16. Germline lookup yields CDR1 SGHRS and CDR2 YFSETQ. CDR3 region: CASSYGILGQGRFSYNSPLHF. CDR3 nucleotides: TGCGCCAGCAGCTACGGAATTTTGGGACAGGGGCGCTTTTCCTATAATTCACCCCTCCACTTT.

V is TRBV6-2 or TRBV6-3 and J is TRBJ2-3; the match to TRBD1 covers 9 bases. Per germline, CDR1 MNHEY and CDR2 SVGEGT. Trimming took 6 bases from V and 2 from J; bases not matched to a gene: 6. CDR3 length: 15 amino acids. CDR3 amino acids: CASRGQGPSTDTQYF. CDR3 DNA: TGTGCCAGCAGGGGACAGGGCCCATCCACAGATACGCAGTATTTT.

V gene TRBV5-6 combines with J gene TRBJ1-2, with D unresolved. The length of the CDR3 is 15 residues. Deletions cut 4 bases from V and 4 bases from J, with 17 bases between. Per germline, CDR1 SGHDT and CDR2 YYEEEE. CDR3 DNA sequence: TGTGCCAGCAGCCCCGAGCGTTGGCCCTCCTATGGCTACACCTTC. Amino acid sequence: CASSPERWPSYGYTF.

V is TRBV2 and J is TRBJ2-7; no firm D call. Germline V gene lookup returns CDR1 SNHLY and CDR2 FYNNEI. This CDR3 spans 15 amino acids. The V gene lost 3 bases and the J gene lost 0 bases, with 12 bases spanning the gap. The CDR3 DNA follows: TGTGCCAGCAGTGATCCGGCAGCCAGCTCCTACGAGCAGTACTTC. Translated, it gives CASSDPAASSYEQYF.

This clonotype was seen at least ten times. The CDR3 DNA reads as TGTGCCAGCACCCTGCGTCCCGGGACAGGGTTTTACGAGCAGTACTTC. Translated: CASTLRPGTGFYEQYF. The V call is TRBV6-2 or TRBV6-3, the J call TRBJ2-7; 9 bases are shared with TRBD1. The CDR3 spans 16 residues. The germline V gene encodes CDR1 MNHEY and CDR2 SVGEGT. V was pared by 7 bases and J by 4 bases, with 14 bases of the junction left unmatched.

Remarks on this clonotype: At one end the junction does not follow the germline gene, possibly because of a read error. This chain connects TRBV7-3 to TRBJ2-1; 10 bases fit TRBD1. Germline values: CDR1 SGHTA, CDR2 FQGTGA. The CDR3 spans 17 residues. Written as DNA, the CDR3 is TGTGCCAGCAGCCTAACATTCGGGACAGGGGATTGGAATGAGCAGTTCTTC. Translating gives CASSLTFGTGDWNEQFF.

The genes are TRBV20-1 and TRBJ2-7, with TRBD1 matching 11 bases. V lost 7 bases to trimming and J lost 3 bases; unmatched junction nucleotides: 14. From germline, CDR1 is DFQATT and CDR2 SNEGSKA (reference sequence). The CDR3 is 16 residues long. CDR3 region: CSVSSGTGGLSYEQYF. CDR3 coding DNA: TGCAGTGTCTCTTCCGGGACAGGGGGATTAAGCTACGAGCAGTACTTC.

This clonotype was found many times. This chain joins TRBV9 and TRBJ2-7; 9 bases agree with TRBD1. This CDR3 spans 15 amino acids. Germline assignment: CDR1 SGDLS and CDR2 YYNGEE. V dropped 2 bases and J dropped 3; count of bases not matched to a gene: 6. CDR3 amino acids: CASSVAGTGFYEQYF. For the CDR3, the DNA is TGTGCCAGCAGCGTTGCCGGGACAGGGTTCTACGAGCAGTACTTC.

In its sample, this clonotype was seen many times. The V call is TRBV11-1, the J call TRBJ2-7; D is perhaps TRBD1 (6 bases). Trimming removed 5 bases at V and 0 bases at J, with 14 bases between. The germline V gene encodes CDR1 SGHAT and CDR2 FQDESV (reference sequence). This CDR3 comprises 15 residues. CDR3 nucleotide sequence: TGTGCCAGCAGCCCCGAGAGGGACACCTCCTACGAGCAGTACTTC. Translated: CASSPERDTSYEQYF.

The chain has TRBV5-1 and TRBJ1-2; D uncertain. The CDR3 has 15 residues. The V gene's germline CDR1 is SGHRS and CDR2 YFSETQ. V dropped 9 bases and J dropped 2 bases, with 20 bases sitting between them. CDR3 residues: CATHPGGGLNYGYTF. CDR3 DNA: TGCGCCACCCATCCCGGCGGCGGACTAAACTATGGCTACACCTTC.

The chain links TRBV7-2 to TRBJ2-1; no clear D gene. V gave up 5 bases and J gave up 7 bases, with 15 bases separating them. Germline V lookup: CDR1 SGHTA, CDR2 FQGNSA. This CDR3 has 14 amino acids. For the CDR3, the DNA is TGTGCCAGCAGCCCCAGAGTCGGTGTAAATGAGCAGTTCTTC. Residues: CASSPRVGVNEQFF.

This clonotype was seen at least ten times. This chain connects TRBV9 to TRBJ2-1, with 8 nucleotides matching TRBD1. CDR1 is SGDLS, CDR2 YYNGEE, per germline. Trimming at V came to 0 bases and at J to 3 bases, leaving 2 bases not matched to a gene. This CDR3 is 15 amino acids long. The CDR3 DNA is TGTGCCAGCAGCGTAGCCGGGACAGGCTACAATGAGCAGTTCTTC. Protein product: CASSVAGTGYNEQFF. Full variable domain (outside the CDR3, taken from reference TRBV9 and TRBJ2-1): DSGVTQTPKHLITATGQRVTLRCSPRSGDLSVYWYQQSLDQGLQFLIQYYNGEERAKGNILERFSAQQFPDLHSELNLSSLELGDSALYFCASSVAGTGYNEQFFGPGTRLTVL.

This chain links TRBV20-1 with TRBJ1-3; D ambiguous. The CDR3 is 13 residues long. Trimming removed 6 bases from V and 0 bases from J, with 9 bases in between. Germline V gene sequence: CDR1 DFQATT, CDR2 SNEGSKA (reference sequence). The DNA of the CDR3 is TGCAGTGCCCTGAGTTACTCTGGAAACACCATATATTTT. Its protein product is CSALSYSGNTIYF.

Ten or more counts support this clonotype. This chain joins TRBV20-1 and TRBJ1-4; possible D gene TRBD1, 5 bases. The CDR3 is 12 amino acids. V lost 1 base, J lost 7 bases, and 7 bases lay in between. The germline V gene encodes CDR1 DFQATT and CDR2 SNEGSKA (reference sequence). CDR3 sequence (DNA): TGCAGTGCTAGAGCCAGGGCTGAAAAACTGTTTTTT. Protein: CSARARAEKLFF.

This clonotype was counted between two and nine times. V usage is TRBV20-1 and J usage is TRBJ2-1; either TRBD1 or TRBD2 may fit D (5 bases each). CDR3 size: 15 residues. Germline CDR1 reads DFQATT; CDR2 reads SNEGSKA (reference sequence). V was trimmed by 5 bases and J by 11 bases, leaving 25 bases between them. The CDR3: CSASYRDPTHNKQFF. The DNA for the CDR3 is TGCAGTGCTTCCTATCGGGACCCCACCCATAACAAGCAGTTCTTC.

This clonotype has more than one count but fewer than ten. This chain links TRBV10-3 with TRBJ1-5; TRBD1 is a possible D gene (6 bases). The CDR3 extends over 14 amino acids. V shed 6 bases and J shed 2 bases, with 11 bases lying between them. Germline CDR1 and CDR2: ENHRY and SYGVKD. The CDR3 coding sequence is TGTGCCATCAGCACCAACAGGGGCAATCAGCCCCAGCATTTT. This encodes CAISTNRGNQPQHF.

This clonotype was counted at least ten times. V and J are TRBV20-1 and TRBJ2-5; D is unclear. CDR3 length: 13 amino acids. Germline CDR1 reads DFQATT; CDR2 reads SNEGSKA (reference sequence). Between the trimmed V and J ends, which lost 0 bases and 1 base, there was a span of 6 bases. CDR3 protein: CSARDAGQETQYF. CDR3 nucleotide sequence: TGCAGTGCTAGAGACGCAGGCCAAGAGACCCAGTACTTC.